This T cell receptor beta chain was identified during a study of CD8 T cells in ankylosing spondylitis. In its sample, this clonotype was seen many times. Its antigen is still unknown. Regarding the study as a whole: For ankylosing spondylitis blood, a TCR beta motif of roughly 8 highly homologous variants appeared characteristic. CD8+ cells made up the disease-linked clones, which were relatively rare in peripheral blood.

CDR1 is KGHDR and CDR2 is SFDVKD in the germline V gene. V was pared by 0 bases and J by 5 bases, with 4 bases between. This CDR3 region has 13 residues. It was by quantitative 5'-RACE with molecular barcodes that TCR beta libraries were made. TCRdb itself ran the 5' RACE reads through MiXCR, one entry per CDR3 protein. This sample has around 490,000 distinct CDR3 sequences, with under 5.5% found just once. The V gene is TRBV24-1, the J gene TRBJ1-5; D uncertain. Sequences were obtained from blood, either unsorted or a sorted T cell fraction (not recorded which). The sequence was collected from a male donor with ankylosing spondylitis. Here the CDR3 reads CATSDLSDQPQHF. In DNA form, the CDR3 reads TGTGCCACCAGTGATTTGTCAGATCAGCCCCAGCATTTT.